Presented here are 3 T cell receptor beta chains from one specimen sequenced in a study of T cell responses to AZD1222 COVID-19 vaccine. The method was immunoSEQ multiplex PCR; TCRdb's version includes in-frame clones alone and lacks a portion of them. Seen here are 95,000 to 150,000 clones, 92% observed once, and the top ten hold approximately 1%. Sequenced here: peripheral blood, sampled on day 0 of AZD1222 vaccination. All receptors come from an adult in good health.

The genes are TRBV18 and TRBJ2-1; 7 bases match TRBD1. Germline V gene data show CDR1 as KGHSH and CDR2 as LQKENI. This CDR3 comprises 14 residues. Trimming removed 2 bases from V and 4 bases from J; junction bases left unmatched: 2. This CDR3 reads CASSPRGQYNEQFF. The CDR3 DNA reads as TGTGCCAGCTCACCAAGGGGACAGTACAATGAGCAGTTCTTC.

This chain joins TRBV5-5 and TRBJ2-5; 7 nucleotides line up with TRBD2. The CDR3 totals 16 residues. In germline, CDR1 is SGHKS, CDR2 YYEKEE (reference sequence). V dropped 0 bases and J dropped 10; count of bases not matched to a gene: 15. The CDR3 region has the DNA TGTGCCAGCAGCTTGGCCGGGGGGACTCCCCAGAGGATCCAGTACTTC. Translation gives CASSLAGGTPQRIQYF.

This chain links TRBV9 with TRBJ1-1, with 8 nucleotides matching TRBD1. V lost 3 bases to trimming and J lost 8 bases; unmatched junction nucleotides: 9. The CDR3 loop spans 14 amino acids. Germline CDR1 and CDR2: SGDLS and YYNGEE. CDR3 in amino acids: CASSAGQDTIEAFF. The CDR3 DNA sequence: TGTGCCAGCAGCGCGGGACAGGACACCATCGAAGCTTTCTTT.